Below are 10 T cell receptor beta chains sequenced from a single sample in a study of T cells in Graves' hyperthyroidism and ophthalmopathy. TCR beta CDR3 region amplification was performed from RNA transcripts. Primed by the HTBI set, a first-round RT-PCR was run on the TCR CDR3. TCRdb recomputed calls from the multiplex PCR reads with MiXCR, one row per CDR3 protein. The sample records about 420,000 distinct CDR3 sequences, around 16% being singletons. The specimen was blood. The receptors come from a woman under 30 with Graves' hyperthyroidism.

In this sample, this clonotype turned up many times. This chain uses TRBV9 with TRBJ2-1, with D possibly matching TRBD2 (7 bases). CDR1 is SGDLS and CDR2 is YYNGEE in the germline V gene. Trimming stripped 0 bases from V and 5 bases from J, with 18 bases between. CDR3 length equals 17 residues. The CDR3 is CASSVGGGPLPNNEQFF. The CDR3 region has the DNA TGTGCCAGCAGCGTAGGGGGGGGCCCCCTTCCTAACAATGAGCAGTTCTTC.

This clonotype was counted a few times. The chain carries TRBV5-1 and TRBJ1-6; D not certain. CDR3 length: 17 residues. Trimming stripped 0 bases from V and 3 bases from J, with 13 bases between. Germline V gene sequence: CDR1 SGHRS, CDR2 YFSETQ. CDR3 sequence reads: CASSLVGTVDYNSPLHF. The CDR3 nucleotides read TGCGCCAGCAGCTTGGTCGGCACAGTGGACTATAATTCACCCCTCCACTTT.

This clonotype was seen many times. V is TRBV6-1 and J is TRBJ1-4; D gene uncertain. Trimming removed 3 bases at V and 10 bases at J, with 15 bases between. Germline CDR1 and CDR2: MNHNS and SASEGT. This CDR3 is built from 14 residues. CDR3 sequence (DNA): TGTGCCAGCAGTGAGAACATGTCCGTGGGAAAACTGTTTTTT. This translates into CASSENMSVGKLFF.

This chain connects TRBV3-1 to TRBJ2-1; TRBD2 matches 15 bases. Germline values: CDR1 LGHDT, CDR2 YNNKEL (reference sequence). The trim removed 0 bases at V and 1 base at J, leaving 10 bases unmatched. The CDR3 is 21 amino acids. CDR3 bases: TGTGCCAGCAGCCAAGATGAGGGGACAGGGACTAGCGGGGGGTCCTACAATGAGCAGTTCTTC. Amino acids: CASSQDEGTGTSGGSYNEQFF.

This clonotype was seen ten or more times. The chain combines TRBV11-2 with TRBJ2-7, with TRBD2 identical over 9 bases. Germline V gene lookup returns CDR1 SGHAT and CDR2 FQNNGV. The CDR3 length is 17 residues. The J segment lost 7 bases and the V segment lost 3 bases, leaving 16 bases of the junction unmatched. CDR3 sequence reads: CASSLVSGGPPRGEQYF. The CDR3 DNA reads TGTGCCAGCAGCTTGGTTAGCGGGGGCCCACCCAGGGGGGAGCAGTACTTC.

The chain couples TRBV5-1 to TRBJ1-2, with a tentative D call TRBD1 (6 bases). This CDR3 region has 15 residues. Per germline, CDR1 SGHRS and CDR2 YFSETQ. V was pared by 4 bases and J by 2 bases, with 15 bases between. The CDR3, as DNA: TGCGCCAGCAGCGCCGGGACAACCTTCAACTATGGCTACACCTTC. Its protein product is CASSAGTTFNYGYTF.

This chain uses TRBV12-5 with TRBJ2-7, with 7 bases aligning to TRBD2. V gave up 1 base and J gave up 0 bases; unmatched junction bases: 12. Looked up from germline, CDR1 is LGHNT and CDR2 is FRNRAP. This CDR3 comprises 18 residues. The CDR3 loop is CASGLDHKFGGSSYEQYF. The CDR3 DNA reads TGTGCTAGTGGTTTGGATCACAAATTTGGCGGGAGCTCCTACGAGCAGTACTTC.

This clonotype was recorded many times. The CDR3 bases are TGTGCCAGCAGCCCGTGGGACAGGGTCTACGAGCAGTACTTC. Protein sequence: CASSPWDRVYEQYF. The chain recombines TRBV3-1 with TRBJ2-7; 9 nucleotides agree with TRBD1. CDR1 and CDR2 (germline): LGHDT, YNNKEL (reference sequence). CDR3 length: 14 residues. Losses at the gene ends were 4 bases for V and 3 bases for J; bases not matched to a gene: 4.

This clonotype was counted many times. The CDR3 sequence is CAWSVRGESPLHF. CDR3 nucleotides: TGTGCCTGGAGTGTGAGGGGGGAGTCACCCCTCCACTTT. This chain connects TRBV30 to TRBJ1-6, with a tentative D call TRBD1 (6 bases). V was pared by 0 bases and J by 10 bases, with 10 bases between. Germline V gene lookup returns CDR1 GTSNPN and CDR2 SVGIG (reference sequence). CDR3 length: 13 amino acids.

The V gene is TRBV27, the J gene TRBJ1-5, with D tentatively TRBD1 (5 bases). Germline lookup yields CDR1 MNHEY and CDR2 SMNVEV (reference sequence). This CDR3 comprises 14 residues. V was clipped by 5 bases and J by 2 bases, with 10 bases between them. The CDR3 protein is CASSHWGGNQPQHF. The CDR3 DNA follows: TGTGCCAGCAGTCACTGGGGGGGCAATCAGCCCCAGCATTTT.